This T cell receptor (beta chain) came from a study of beta chain features in type 1 diabetes. Study results and caveats: Reads derived from cDNA could over-represent cells showing high TCR expression. Moderately but significantly shorter TCRB CDR3s were found in Type 1 diabetes patients in all four CD4+ subsets. PCR could preferentially amplify shorter templates, alike in patients and controls. There were fewer insertions and more deletions at the VDJ junctions of type 1 diabetes patients.

The sequenced template was cDNA made from the entire isolated RNA. The assay was immunoSEQ multiplex PCR, and TCRdb's table has in-frame clones only and misses some. The sample records 240,000 or so clones, 55% to 70% being singletons. The CDR3 has 14 amino acids. V was clipped by 0 bases and J by 5 bases, with 10 bases between them. Looked up from germline, CDR1 is MNHEY and CDR2 is SVGAGI. With respect to this clone: Its matching antigen is unknown.

The TCR was taken from a man aged 25-40 years in good health. Input material: naive CD4+ T cells from blood. The V gene is TRBV6-5, the J gene TRBJ2-5; D perhaps matches TRBD2 (6 bases). The CDR3 here is CASSYSRGLETQYF. In DNA form, the CDR3 reads TGTGCCAGCAGTTACTCCCGGGGACTGGAGACCCAGTACTTC.